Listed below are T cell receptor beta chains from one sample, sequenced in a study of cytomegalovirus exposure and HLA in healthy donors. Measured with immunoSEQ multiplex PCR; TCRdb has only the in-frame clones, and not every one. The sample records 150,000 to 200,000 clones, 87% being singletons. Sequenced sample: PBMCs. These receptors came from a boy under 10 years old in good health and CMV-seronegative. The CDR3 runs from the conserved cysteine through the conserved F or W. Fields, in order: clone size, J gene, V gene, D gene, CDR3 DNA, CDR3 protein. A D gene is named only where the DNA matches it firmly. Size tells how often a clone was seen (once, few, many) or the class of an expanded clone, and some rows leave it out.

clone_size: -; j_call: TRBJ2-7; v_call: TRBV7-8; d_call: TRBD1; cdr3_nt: TGTGCCAGCAGCCCTACGGACAGGGGGAAATACGAGCAGTACTTC; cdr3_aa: CASSPTDRGKYEQYF
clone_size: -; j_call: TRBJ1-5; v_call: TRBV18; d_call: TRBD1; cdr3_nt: TGTGCCAGCTCACCACCAATGACAGGGAACGATCAGCCCCAGCATTTT; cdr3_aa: CASSPPMTGNDQPQHF
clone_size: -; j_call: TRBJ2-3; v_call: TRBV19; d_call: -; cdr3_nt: TGTGCCAGTAGTATCAGGTTGGACACAGATACGCAGTATTTT; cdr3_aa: CASSIRLDTDTQYF
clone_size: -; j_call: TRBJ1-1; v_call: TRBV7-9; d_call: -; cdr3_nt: TGTGCCAGCAGCTTTCTTATCGGACACATCACTGAAGCTTTCTTT; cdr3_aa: CASSFLIGHITEAFF
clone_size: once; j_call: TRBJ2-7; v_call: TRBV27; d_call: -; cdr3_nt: TGTGCCAGCAGTTTCGGGTACGAGCAGTACTTC; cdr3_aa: CASSFGYEQYF
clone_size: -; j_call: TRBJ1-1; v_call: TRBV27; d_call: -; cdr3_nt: TGTGCCAGCAGTTTATCAGGGAGCGGAGAAGCTTTCTTT; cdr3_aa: CASSLSGSGEAFF
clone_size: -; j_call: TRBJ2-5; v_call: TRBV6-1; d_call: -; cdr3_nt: TGTGCCAGCGCATCGCAGCAAGAGACCCAGTACTTC; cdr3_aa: CASASQQETQYF
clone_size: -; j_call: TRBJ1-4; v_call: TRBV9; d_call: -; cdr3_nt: TGTGCCAGCAGCGAGGGGCCCAAAGAAAAACTGTTTTTT; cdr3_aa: CASSEGPKEKLFF
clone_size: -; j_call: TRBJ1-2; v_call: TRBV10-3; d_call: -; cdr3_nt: TGTGCCTCGAACACAGGCTACGGTGACTATGGCTACACCTTC; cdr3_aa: CASNTGYGDYGYTF
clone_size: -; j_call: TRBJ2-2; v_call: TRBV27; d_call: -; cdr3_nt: TGTGCCAGCAGTTCGCTCCGGACGGGGGCGAACACCGGGGAGCTGTTTTTT; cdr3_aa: CASSSLRTGANTGELFF
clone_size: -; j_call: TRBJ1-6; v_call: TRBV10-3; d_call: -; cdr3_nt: TGTGCCATCAGTGGTAAGGGGTATAATTCACCCCTCCACTTT; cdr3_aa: CAISGKGYNSPLHF
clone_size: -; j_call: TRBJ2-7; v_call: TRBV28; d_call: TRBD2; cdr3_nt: TGTGCCAGCAGTTCCCTAGCGGGGGGGTTGAGCGAGCAGTACTTC; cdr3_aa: CASSSLAGGLSEQYF
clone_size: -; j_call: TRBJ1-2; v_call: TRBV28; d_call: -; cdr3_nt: TGTGCCAGCAGTTTATCTGGGGCCCTTAACTATGGCTACACCTTC; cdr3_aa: CASSLSGALNYGYTF
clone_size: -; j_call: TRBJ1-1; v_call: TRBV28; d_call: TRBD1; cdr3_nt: TGTGCCAGCAGTTTGACAGGGTCAGCTTTCTTT; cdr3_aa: CASSLTGSAFF
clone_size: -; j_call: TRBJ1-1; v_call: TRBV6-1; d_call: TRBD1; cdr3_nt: TGTGCCAGCAGGACGGACAGGGCGGGAACTGAAGCTTTCTTT; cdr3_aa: CASRTDRAGTEAFF
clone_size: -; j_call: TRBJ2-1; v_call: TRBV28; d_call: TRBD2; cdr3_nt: TGTGCCAGCAGCTCGCGGGAGGCCGAGTTCTTC; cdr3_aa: CASSSREAEFF
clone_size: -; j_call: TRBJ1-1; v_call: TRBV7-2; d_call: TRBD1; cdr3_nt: TGTGCCAGCAGCGTAAACAGGGGCGAGAACACTGAAGCTTTCTTT; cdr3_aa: CASSVNRGENTEAFF
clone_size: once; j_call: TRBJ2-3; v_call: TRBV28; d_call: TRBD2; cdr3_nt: TGTGCCAGCAGGGATCTAGCGGCCACAGATACGCAGTATTTT; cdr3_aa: CASRDLAATDTQYF
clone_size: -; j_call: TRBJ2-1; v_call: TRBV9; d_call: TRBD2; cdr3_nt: TGTGCCAGCAGCGGAGTAGCGGGCTCCTACAATGAGCAGTTCTTC; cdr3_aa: CASSGVAGSYNEQFF
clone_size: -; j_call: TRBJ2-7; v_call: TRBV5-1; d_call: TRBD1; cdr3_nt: TGCGCCAGCAGCTTAGGGGCAGGGGGTTCCTACGAGCAGTACTTC; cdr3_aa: CASSLGAGGSYEQYF
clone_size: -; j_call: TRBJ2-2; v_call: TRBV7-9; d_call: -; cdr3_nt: TGTGCCAGCAGCGTCTTCGGAGAATCCGGGGAGCTGTTTTTT; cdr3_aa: CASSVFGESGELFF
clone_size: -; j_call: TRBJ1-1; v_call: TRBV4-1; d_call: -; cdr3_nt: TGCGCCAGCAGCCAGACGGGGTTGATAGGGACTGAAGCTTTCTTT; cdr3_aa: CASSQTGLIGTEAFF
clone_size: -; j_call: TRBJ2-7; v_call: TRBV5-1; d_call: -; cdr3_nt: TGCGCCAGCAGCTTGGGGGGAGGCCTGCAGTACTTC; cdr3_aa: CASSLGGGLQYF
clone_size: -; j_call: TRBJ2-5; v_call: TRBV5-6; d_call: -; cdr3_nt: TGTGCCAGCAGCTTGGAGGCAGGGGACGAGACCCAGTACTTC; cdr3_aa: CASSLEAGDETQYF